This T cell receptor (beta chain) was sequenced during a study of blood T cell repertoires in COVID-19. Study at large: Material from acute and convalescent COVID-19 was sourced from the United States, Italy and Spain.

TCRdb's copy holds only in-frame clones and misses some; the assay was immunoSEQ multiplex PCR. The profile covers over 150,000 clones, with nearly 80% appearing a single time and roughly 1.5% taken by the ten largest. The clonotype comes from a man aged 80 or over with acute or convalescent COVID-19. The material sequenced was peripheral blood.

In DNA, the CDR3 is TGTGCCAGCAGTTTCGACTACCATCAGCCCCAGCATTTT. Amino acid sequence: CASSFDYHQPQHF. The J gene is TRBJ1-5, the V gene TRBV6-2 or TRBV6-3; no reliable D call. Trimming took off 4 bases at V and 5 bases at J, with 9 bases between the two ends. Germline V gene lookup returns CDR1 MNHEY and CDR2 SVGEGT. The CDR3 is 13 amino acids.